This TCR beta chain appears in the sequencing data of a study of regulatory T cells in long-lasting Graves disease. Arm-PCR with iRepertoire HTBI primers amplified the CDR3 regions for these TCR beta libraries. From the multiplex PCR reads, TCRdb called clonotypes with MiXCR, one entry per CDR3 protein. Here the sample spans about 560,000 distinct CDR3 sequences, around 15% being singletons. Regarding time point: newly diagnosed GD, antithyroid drugs for less than 3 months. Researchers made the TCR library from RNA that was extracted from PBMCs. This CDR3 is built from 16 residues. The J segment lost 3 bases and the V segment lost 7 bases, leaving 11 bases of the junction unmatched. CDR1 and CDR2 (germline): MNHNS, SASEGT. Separately, the same data were catalogued under a study of T cells in Graves' hyperthyroidism and ophthalmopathy.

The source of this sequence is a man aged 18 to 29 with Graves disease. This material consisted of peripheral blood mononuclear cells (PBMCs), taken at new diagnosis, from a patient treated with antithyroid drugs. The chain has TRBV6-1 and TRBJ2-5, with 10 bases matching TRBD2. CDR3 protein: CASTTPSGTSEETQYF. As DNA, the CDR3 is TGTGCCAGCACCACTCCGAGCGGGACTAGCGAAGAGACCCAGTACTTC.